This T cell receptor beta chain was profiled in a study of T-cell reconstitution after alpha-beta-depleted transplantation in children. With 7 bases clipped from V and 4 bases from J, the junction kept 9 bases outside the gene matches. The CDR3 extends over 15 amino acids. Germline-derived CDR1 and CDR2 are MNHEY and SMNVEV (reference sequence). During its preparation, the TCRbeta library received unique molecular identifiers. TCRdb analysed the PCR reads with MiXCR anew, one entry per CDR3 protein. The sample has 190,000 or so distinct CDR3 sequences; more than 12% are singletons. This clonotype was obtained from a human donor who donated a stem cell graft to a child with acute lymphoblastic leukemia. The V call is TRBV27, the J call TRBJ2-1, with 8 bases identical to TRBD2. Sequencing used PBMCs from the stem cell graft donor, obtained from the stem cell graft. In nucleotides, the CDR3 is TGTGCCAGCACCAGAAGCGGGAGAGGATACAATGAGCAGTTCTTC. This translates into CASTRSGRGYNEQFF.